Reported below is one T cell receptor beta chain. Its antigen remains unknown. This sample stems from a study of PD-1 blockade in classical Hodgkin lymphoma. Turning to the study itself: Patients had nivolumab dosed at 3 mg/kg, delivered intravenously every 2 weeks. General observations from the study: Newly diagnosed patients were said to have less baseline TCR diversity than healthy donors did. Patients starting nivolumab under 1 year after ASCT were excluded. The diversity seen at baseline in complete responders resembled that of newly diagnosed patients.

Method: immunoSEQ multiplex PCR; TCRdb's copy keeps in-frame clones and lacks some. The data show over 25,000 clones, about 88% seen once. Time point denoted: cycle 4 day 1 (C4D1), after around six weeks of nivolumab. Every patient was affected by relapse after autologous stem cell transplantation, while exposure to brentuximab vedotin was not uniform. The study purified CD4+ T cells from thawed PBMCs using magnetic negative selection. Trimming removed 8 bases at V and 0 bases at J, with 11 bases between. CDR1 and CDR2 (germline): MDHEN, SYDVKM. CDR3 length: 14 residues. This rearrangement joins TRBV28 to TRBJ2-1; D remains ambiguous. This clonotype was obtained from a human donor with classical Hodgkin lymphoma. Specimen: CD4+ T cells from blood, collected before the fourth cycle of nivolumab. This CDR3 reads CASRGGDSYNEQFF. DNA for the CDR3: TGTGCCAGCCGCGGTGGGGACTCCTACAATGAGCAGTTCTTC.